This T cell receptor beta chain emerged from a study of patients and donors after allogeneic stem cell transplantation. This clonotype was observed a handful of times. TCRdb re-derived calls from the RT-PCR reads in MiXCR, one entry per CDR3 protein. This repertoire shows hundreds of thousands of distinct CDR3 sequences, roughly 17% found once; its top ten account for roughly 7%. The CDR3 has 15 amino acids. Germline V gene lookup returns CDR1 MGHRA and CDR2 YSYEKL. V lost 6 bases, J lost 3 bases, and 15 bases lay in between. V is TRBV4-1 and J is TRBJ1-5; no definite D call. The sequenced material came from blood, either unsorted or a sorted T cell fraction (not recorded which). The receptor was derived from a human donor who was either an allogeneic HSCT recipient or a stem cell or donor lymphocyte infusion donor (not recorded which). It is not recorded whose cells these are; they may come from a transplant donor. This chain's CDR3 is CASSTGPYLNQPQHF. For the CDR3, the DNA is TGCGCCAGCAGTACCGGGCCTTACCTCAATCAGCCCCAGCATTTT.